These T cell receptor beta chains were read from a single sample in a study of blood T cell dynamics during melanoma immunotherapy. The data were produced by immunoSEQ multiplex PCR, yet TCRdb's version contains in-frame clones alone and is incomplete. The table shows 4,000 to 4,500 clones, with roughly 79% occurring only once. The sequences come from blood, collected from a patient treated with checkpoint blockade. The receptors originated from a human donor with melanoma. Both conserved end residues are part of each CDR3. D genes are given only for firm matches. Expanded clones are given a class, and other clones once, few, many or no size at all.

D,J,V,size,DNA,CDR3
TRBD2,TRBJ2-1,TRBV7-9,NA,TGTGCCAGCAGCCCGACTAGCGGGCCCCTACGGTTCTTC,CASSPTSGPLRFF
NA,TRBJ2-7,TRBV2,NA,TGTGCCAGCAGTTGGTCTTCCTACGAGCAGTACTTC,CASSWSSYEQYF
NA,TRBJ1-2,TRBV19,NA,TGTGCCGCGGCCCCCGGCGGCAGCCCTAACTATGGCTACACCTTC,CAAAPGGSPNYGYTF
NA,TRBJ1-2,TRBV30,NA,TGTGCCCTCAATGGCTACACCTTC,CALNGYTF
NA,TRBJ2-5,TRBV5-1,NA,TGCGCCAGCAGCCCAGGCGCTCAAGAGACCCAGTACTTC,CASSPGAQETQYF
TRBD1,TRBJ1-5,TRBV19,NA,TGTGCCAGTAGTACACAGGGGAGCAATCAGCCCCAGCATTTT,CASSTQGSNQPQHF
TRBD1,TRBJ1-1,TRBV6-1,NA,TGTGCCAGCAGAGGCCCACAGGGGGGACACACTGAAGCTTTCTTT,CASRGPQGGHTEAFF
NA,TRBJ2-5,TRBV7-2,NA,TGTGCCAGCAGCTCCCCCCAGGTCCCAGAGACCCAGTACTTC,CASSSPQVPETQYF
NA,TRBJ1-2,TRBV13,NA,TGTGCCAGATCTGGGGAGGGACTCTATGGCTACACCTTC,CARSGEGLYGYTF
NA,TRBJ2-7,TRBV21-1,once,TGTGCCAGCAGACTGCTGCTACACGTGTTAGACGAGCAGTACTTC,CASRLLLHVLDEQYF
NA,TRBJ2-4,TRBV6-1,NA,TGTGCCAGCAGTGAAGACGAGGAAGGGTTCCGAAACATTCAGTACTTC,CASSEDEEGFRNIQYF
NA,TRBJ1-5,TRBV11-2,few,TGTGCCAGCAGCCCCATAGAGGCCCGAATCCATCAGCCCCAGCATTTT,CASSPIEARIHQPQHF
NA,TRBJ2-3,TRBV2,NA,TGTGCCAGCAGCGGGGGGCTTAGCACAGATACGCAGTATTTT,CASSGGLSTDTQYF
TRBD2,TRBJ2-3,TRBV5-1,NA,TGCGCCAGCAGCTTGGGGAACGGGGGGGCCTCAGATACGCAGTATTTT,CASSLGNGGASDTQYF
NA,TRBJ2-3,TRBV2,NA,TGTGCCAGCGGGAGACTCGAGAGAGGTTCAGATACGCAGTATTTT,CASGRLERGSDTQYF
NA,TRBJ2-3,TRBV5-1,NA,TGCGCCAGCAGCTCCGGGTATCCCTGGACTAGCACAGATACGCAGTATTTT,CASSSGYPWTSTDTQYF
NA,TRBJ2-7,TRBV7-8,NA,TGTGCCAGCAGCTTAGTGGCAAATGAGGCCTACGAGCAGTACTTC,CASSLVANEAYEQYF
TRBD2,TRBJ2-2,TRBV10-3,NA,TGTGCCATCAGTGGCGGACTAGCGGGGGGCACCGGGGAGCTGTTTTTT,CAISGGLAGGTGELFF
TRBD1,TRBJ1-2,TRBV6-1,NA,TGTGCCAGCAGTGAAGATTTCGGGACAGGGGGCGGTTACTATGGCTACACCTTC,CASSEDFGTGGGYYGYTF
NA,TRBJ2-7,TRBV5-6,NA,TGTGCCAGCTTGTCCGAGGGGGACGCCCTCTCCTACGAGCAGTACTTC,CASLSEGDALSYEQYF
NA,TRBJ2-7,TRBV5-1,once,TGCGCCAGCAGCTTTACCAGGAGCTCCTACGAGCAGTACTTC,CASSFTRSSYEQYF
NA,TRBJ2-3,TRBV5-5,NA,TGTGCCAGCAGCCTCGACCTTAATCCTATGGATACGCAGTATTTT,CASSLDLNPMDTQYF
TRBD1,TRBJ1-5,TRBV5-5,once,TGTGCCAGCAGCTTGGTGGAGGGGGCGGTCGGCAATCAGCCCCAGCATTTT,CASSLVEGAVGNQPQHF
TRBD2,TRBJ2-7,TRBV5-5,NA,TGTGCCAGCAGCCCGATAACCCAGCGGGGGGTAGTACCCTACGAGCAGTACTTC,CASSPITQRGVVPYEQYF
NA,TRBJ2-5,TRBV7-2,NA,TGTGCCAGCAGCCCTAGGCGGAGGGAGACCCAGTACTTC,CASSPRRRETQYF
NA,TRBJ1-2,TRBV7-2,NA,TGTGCCAGCAGCTCATTTCCCCTTGGACAGAACTATGGCTACACCTTC,CASSSFPLGQNYGYTF
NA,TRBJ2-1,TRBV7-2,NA,TGTGCCAGCAGCTCTACCCTGACGGGTCGCAATGAGAAGCAGTTCTTC,CASSSTLTGRNEKQFF
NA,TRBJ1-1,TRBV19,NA,TGTGCCAGTAGTATTGGGGTACGGATGAACACTGAAGCTTTCTTT,CASSIGVRMNTEAFF
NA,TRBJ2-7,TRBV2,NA,TGTGCCAGTAGTATCACCTCGGGGGTCGGATACGAGCAGTACTTC,CASSITSGVGYEQYF
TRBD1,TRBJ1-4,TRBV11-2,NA,TGTGCCAGTAAACAGGGGTTCGGAGAAAAACTGTTTTTT,CASKQGFGEKLFF
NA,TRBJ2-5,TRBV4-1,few,TGCGCCAGCAGCCAAGAAGTAGGTCGGGGGCAAGAGACCCAGTACTTC,CASSQEVGRGQETQYF
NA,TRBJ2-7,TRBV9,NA,TGTGCCAGCAGCGTAAGGGAGCAGTACTTC,CASSVREQYF
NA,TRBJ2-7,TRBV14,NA,TGTGCCAGCAGCCAGCTAGTGGGGACAAACTCCTACGAGCAGTACTTC,CASSQLVGTNSYEQYF
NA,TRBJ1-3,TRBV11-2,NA,TGTGCCAGCTTGAGGGCCGGTGAAAACACCATATATTTT,CASLRAGENTIYF
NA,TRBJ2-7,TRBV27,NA,TGTGCCAGCAGTTTCACCTCCGGAGCCACCTCCTACGAGCAGTACTTC,CASSFTSGATSYEQYF
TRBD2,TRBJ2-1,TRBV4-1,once,TGCGCCAGCAGCCACAGAAGCGGGGGCGGCTCTAGCTCCTACAATGAGCAGTTCTTC,CASSHRSGGGSSSYNEQFF
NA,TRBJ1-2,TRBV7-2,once,TGTGCCAGCAGCTTAGGACCATCCAGGGGAAATGGCTACACCTTC,CASSLGPSRGNGYTF
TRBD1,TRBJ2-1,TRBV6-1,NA,TGTGCCAGCAAGGGACAGGGGTACAATGAGCAGTTCTTC,CASKGQGYNEQFF
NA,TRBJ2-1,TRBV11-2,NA,TGTGCCAGCAGCCTATCCCGCGCCCTGACACCCCTCCATGAGCAGTTCTTC,CASSLSRALTPLHEQFF
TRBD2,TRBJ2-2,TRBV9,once,TGTGCCAGCAGCGTAGCTGTGGGCGGGGGGGCCGCGGAGCTGTTTTTT,CASSVAVGGGAAELFF
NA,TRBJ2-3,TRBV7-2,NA,TGTGCCAGCAGCTTAATCGCAGGGACAGATACGCAGTATTTT,CASSLIAGTDTQYF
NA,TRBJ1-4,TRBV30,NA,TGTGCCTGGAGTGTACCGGGCAGATATAATGAAAAACTGTTTTTT,CAWSVPGRYNEKLFF
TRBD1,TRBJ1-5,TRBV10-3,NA,TGTGCCATCAGGGGGACAGGGGGACATCAGCCCCAGCATTTT,CAIRGTGGHQPQHF
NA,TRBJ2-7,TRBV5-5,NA,TGTGCCAGCAGCTTGGCGACGTCCTACGAGCAGTACTTC,CASSLATSYEQYF
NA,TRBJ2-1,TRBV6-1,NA,TGTGCCAGCAGTGAACCCCTCCCGGGCTCCTACAATGAGCAGTTCTTC,CASSEPLPGSYNEQFF
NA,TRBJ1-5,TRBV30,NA,TGTGCCTGGGGACATAGCGATCGGCCCCAGCATTTT,CAWGHSDRPQHF
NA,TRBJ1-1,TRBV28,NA,TGTGCCAGCAGTGTCGGGACCACTGAAGCTTTCTTT,CASSVGTTEAFF
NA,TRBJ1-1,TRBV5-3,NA,TGTGCCAGCAGCGCAGACGAGAACACTGAAGCTTTCTTT,CASSADENTEAFF
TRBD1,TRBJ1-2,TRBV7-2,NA,TGTGCCAGCAGCTTAAACACCCCCGGGACAGGCTATGGCTACACCTTC,CASSLNTPGTGYGYTF
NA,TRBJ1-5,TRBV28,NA,TGTGCCAGCAGTTCATTGGGTTGGGGCGGGTATCAGCCCCAGCATTTT,CASSSLGWGGYQPQHF
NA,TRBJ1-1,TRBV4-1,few,TGCGCCAGCAGCCCCAGGGGTGAGGTATGGGCTTTCTTT,CASSPRGEVWAFF
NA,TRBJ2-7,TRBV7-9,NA,TGTGCCAGCAGCTCGGGACAACTTGAGCAGTACTTC,CASSSGQLEQYF